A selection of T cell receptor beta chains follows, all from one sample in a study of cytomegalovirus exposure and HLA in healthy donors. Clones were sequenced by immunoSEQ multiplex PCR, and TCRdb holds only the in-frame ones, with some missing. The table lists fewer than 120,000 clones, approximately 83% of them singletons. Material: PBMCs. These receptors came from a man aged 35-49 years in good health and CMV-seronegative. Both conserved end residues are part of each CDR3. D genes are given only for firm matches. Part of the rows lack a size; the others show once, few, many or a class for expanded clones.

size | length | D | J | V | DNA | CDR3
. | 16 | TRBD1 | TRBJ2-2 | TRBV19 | TGTGCCACTTATCACAAACGACAGGGGCGCACCGGGGAGCTGTTTTTT | CATYHKRQGRTGELFF
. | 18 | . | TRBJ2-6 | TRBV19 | TGTGCCAGTAGTCCCCCCTTTGGGACTCCCCCTGGGGCCAACGTCCTGACTTTC | CASSPPFGTPPGANVLTF
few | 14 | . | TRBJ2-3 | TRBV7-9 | TGTGCCAGCAGCTTAAACCAGGGGACAGATACGCAGTATTTT | CASSLNQGTDTQYF
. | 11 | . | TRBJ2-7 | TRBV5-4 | TGTGCCAGCAGCCTAAACTACGAGCAGTACTTC | CASSLNYEQYF
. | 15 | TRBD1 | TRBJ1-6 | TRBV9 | TGTGCCAGCAGCGGCGGGGACAGGGGAAATTCACCCCTCCACTTT | CASSGGDRGNSPLHF
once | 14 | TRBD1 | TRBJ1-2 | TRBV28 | TGTGCCAGCAGTGGGACAGGGGGTTTCTATGGCTACACCTTC | CASSGTGGFYGYTF
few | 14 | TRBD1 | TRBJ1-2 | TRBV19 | TGTGCCAGTATCGCGAAGACAGGGTACTCTGGCTACACCTTC | CASIAKTGYSGYTF
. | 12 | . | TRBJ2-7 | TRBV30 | TGTGCCTGGAGTGACAGGGCGTACGAGCAGTACTTC | CAWSDRAYEQYF
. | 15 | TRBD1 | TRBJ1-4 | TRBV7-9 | TGTGCCAGCAGCCCCCCCGGGACAGGGTATGAAAAACTGTTTTTT | CASSPPGTGYEKLFF
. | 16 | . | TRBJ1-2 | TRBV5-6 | TGTGCCAGCAGTTCCGGGACTCCCGGTGGGGGTTCGGGCTACACCTTC | CASSSGTPGGGSGYTF
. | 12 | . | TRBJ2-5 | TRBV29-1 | TGCAGCCGTACGGGATCGGGCGAGACCCAGTACTTC | CSRTGSGETQYF
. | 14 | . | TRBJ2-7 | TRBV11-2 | TGTGCCAGCAGCAGCTTAGGTGGACAAAATGAGCAGTACTTC | CASSSLGGQNEQYF
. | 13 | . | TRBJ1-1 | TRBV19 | TGTGCCAGTAGCCCAAGGGGGAACACTGAAGCTTTCTTT | CASSPRGNTEAFF
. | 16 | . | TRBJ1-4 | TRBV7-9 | TGTGCCAGCAGCCCCAATCGGGGGTGGGGTAATGAAAAACTGTTTTTT | CASSPNRGWGNEKLFF
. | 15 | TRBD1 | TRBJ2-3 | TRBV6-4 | TGTGCCAGCAGTATCGAGGGGGCAAGCACAGATACGCAGTATTTT | CASSIEGASTDTQYF
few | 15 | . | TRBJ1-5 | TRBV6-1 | TGTGCCAGCAGTGAAACGAGAGGGGGTTATCAGCCCCAGCATTTT | CASSETRGGYQPQHF
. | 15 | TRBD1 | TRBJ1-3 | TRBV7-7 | TGTGCCAGCAGCTTAGGGCCGGGACAGGGAAACACCATATATTTT | CASSLGPGQGNTIYF
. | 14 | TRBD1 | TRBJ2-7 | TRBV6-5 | TGTGCCAGCAGTTACTCCCGGGACAGCTACGAGCAGTACTTC | CASSYSRDSYEQYF
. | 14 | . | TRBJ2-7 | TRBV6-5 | TGTGCCAGCAGGATCGGACAAGAATCCTACGAGCAGTACTTC | CASRIGQESYEQYF
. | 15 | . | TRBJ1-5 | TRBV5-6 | TGTGCCAGCAGCTTCAACGACAGGATCAATCAGCCCCAGCATTTT | CASSFNDRINQPQHF
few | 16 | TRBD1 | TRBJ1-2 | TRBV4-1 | TGCGCCAGCAGCCAAGGGGGACAGGGGGCGCAGGATGGCTACACCTTC | CASSQGGQGAQDGYTF
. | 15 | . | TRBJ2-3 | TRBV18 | TGTGCCAGCTCACCACAGGCGGGTCGCACAGATACGCAGTATTTT | CASSPQAGRTDTQYF
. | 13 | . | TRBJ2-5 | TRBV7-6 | TGTGCCAGCAGGCAGGGGCTACAAGAGACCCAGTACTTC | CASRQGLQETQYF
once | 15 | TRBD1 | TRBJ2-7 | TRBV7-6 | TGTGCCAGCAGCTTAGAGGGGACAGGGGCCTACGAGCAGTACTTC | CASSLEGTGAYEQYF
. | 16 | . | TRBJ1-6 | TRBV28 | TGTGCCAGCAGTTCCCCGACAGATTCCTATAATTCACCCCTCCACTTT | CASSSPTDSYNSPLHF
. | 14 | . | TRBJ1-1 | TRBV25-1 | TGTGCCAGCAGTACCGGACAGTTACTCACTGAAGCTTTCTTT | CASSTGQLLTEAFF
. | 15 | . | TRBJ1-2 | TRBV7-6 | TGTGCCAGCAGCTTAGGGGCAGGAGGGAACTATGGCTACACCTTC | CASSLGAGGNYGYTF
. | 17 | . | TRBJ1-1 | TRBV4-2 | TGTGCCAGCAGCCAAGTACGCACTAGGGATTCCAGCGGTGAAGCTTTCTTT | CASSQVRTRDSSGEAFF
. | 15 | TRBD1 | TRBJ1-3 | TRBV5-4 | TGTGCCAGCAGCGAAGACAGGGGGCAAAGAAACACCATATATTTT | CASSEDRGQRNTIYF
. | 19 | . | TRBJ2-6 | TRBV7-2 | TGTGCCAGCAGCGTTCGGACAGTCCGCTTGAGCTCTGGGGCCAACGTCCTGACTTTC | CASSVRTVRLSSGANVLTF
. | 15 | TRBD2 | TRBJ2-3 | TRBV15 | TGTGCCACCAGCAGCCCGACTAGCGGATCAGATACGCAGTATTTT | CATSSPTSGSDTQYF
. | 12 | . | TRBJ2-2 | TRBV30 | TGTGCCTGGTCGTTCTACACCGGGGAGCTGTTTTTT | CAWSFYTGELFF
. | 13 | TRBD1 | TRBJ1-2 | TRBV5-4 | TGTGCAGGGGGCAGGGGGCTTGACTATGGCTACACCTTC | CAGGRGLDYGYTF
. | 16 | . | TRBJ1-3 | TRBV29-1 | TGCAGCGTCTCCTTATGGGACTCAAGCTCTGGAAACACCATATATTTT | CSVSLWDSSSGNTIYF
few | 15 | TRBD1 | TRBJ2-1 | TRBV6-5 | TGTGCCAGCATATCGAGGGACAGCTTAAGGAATGAGCAGTTCTTC | CASISRDSLRNEQFF
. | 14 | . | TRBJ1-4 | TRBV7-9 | TGTGCCAGCAGTGGAGGAGGGGTATTTGAAAAACTGTTTTTT | CASSGGGVFEKLFF
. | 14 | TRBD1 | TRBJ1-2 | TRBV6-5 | TGTGCCAGCAGTCAGCAGGGGGCCGTAGGTGGCTACACCTTC | CASSQQGAVGGYTF
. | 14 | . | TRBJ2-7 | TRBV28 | TGTGCCAGCAGTGCAGGGGGGCAGGGCCACGAGCAGTACTTC | CASSAGGQGHEQYF
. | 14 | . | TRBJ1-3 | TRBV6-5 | TGTGCCAGCAGAAGACAAGTCTCTGGAAACACCATATATTTT | CASRRQVSGNTIYF
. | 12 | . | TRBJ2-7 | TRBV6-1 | TGTGCCAGCAGTGGGGGCCTCTACGAGCAGTACTTC | CASSGGLYEQYF
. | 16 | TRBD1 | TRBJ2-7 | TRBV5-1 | TGCGCCAGCAGCTTGGCCTCAAGGGGGACAGGGGCCGAGCAGTACTTC | CASSLASRGTGAEQYF
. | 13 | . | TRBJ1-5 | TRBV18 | TGTGCCAGCTCACCGGAAGGGGATCAGCCCCAGCATTTT | CASSPEGDQPQHF
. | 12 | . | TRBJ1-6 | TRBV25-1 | TGTGCCAGCAGTAGTAGTAATTCACCCCTCCACTTT | CASSSSNSPLHF
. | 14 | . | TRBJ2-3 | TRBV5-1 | TGCGCCAGCAGCTTGGGAAGGGGTACAGATACGCAGTATTTT | CASSLGRGTDTQYF
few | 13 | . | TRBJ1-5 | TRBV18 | TGTGCCAGCTCACCCTGGGAGGATCAGCCCCAGCATTTT | CASSPWEDQPQHF
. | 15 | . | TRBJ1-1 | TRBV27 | TGTGCCAGCAGTTTATTTCCTACTACGAACACTGAAGCTTTCTTT | CASSLFPTTNTEAFF
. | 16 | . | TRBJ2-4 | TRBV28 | TGTGCCAGCCCTCCGTCGCAGGGCATAGCCAAAAACATTCAGTACTTC | CASPPSQGIAKNIQYF
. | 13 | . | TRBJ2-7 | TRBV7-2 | TGTGCCAGCAGCTGGGAGACAAGCTACGAGCAGTACTTC | CASSWETSYEQYF